This T cell receptor (beta chain) was sequenced during a study of PD-L1 blockade in urothelial cancer. Study at large: Blood was tested 3 weeks (second dose) and 6 weeks into treatment.

Documented time point: peripheral blood 6 weeks after treatment start. Patient sample counts ranged from 1 to 8, pretreatment and on-treatment. Profiling relied on immunoSEQ multiplex PCR, and the TCRdb table lists in-frame clones only, not all of them. The table records about 76,000 clones, more than 85% of them present only once. Germline values: CDR1 LNHNV, CDR2 YYDKDF (reference sequence). This CDR3 region has 16 residues. V shed 6 bases, J shed 3 bases, and the junction held 9 bases outside the gene matches. The table lists this clone with a few counts. The source of this sequence is a woman older than 75 with urothelial cancer. V is TRBV15 and J is TRBJ2-3, with 10 bases lining up with TRBD2. The sample here was PBMCs, taken around atezolizumab (anti-PD-L1) treatment. The chain's CDR3 is CATSRGPSGRTDTQYF. The CDR3 DNA follows: TGTGCCACCAGTCGAGGCCCTAGCGGGAGAACAGATACGCAGTATTTT. The full variable domain, in which reference TRBV15 and TRBJ2-3 provide the parts outside the CDR3, is DAMVIQNPRYQVTQFGKPVTLSCSQTLNHNVMYWYQQKSSQAPKLLFHYYDKDFNNEADTPDNFQSRRPNTSFCFLDIRSPGLGDTAMYLCATSRGPSGRTDTQYFGPGTRLTVL.